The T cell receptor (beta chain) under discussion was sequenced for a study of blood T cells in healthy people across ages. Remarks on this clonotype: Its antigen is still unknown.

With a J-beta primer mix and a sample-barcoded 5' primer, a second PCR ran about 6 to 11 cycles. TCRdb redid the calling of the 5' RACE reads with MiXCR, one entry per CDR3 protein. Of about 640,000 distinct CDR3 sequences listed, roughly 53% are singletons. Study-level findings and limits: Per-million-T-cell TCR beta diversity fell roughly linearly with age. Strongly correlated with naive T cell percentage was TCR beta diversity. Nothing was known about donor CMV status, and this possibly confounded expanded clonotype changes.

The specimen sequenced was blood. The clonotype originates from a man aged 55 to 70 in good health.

CDR3 protein: CASVRGGGNIQYF. CDR3 bases: TGTGCCAGCGTAAGAGGTGGGGGAAACATTCAGTACTTC. The chain recombines TRBV12-3 or TRBV12-4 with TRBJ2-7; D is tentatively TRBD1 or TRBD2 (5 bases each). The DNA end is a closer match to TRBJ2-4, so the J assignment may be wrong. The CDR3 has 13 amino acids.